This T cell receptor (beta chain) is drawn from a study of blood T cell repertoires in COVID-19. About the research overall: COVID-19 samples from acute and convalescent phases originated in the United States, Italy and Spain. From T cells, B-cell-depleted T cells, or PBMCs came the material, which was cDNA or gDNA.

Original data processing: How many nucleated cells were present was estimated from reference gene primer amplification. The method was immunoSEQ multiplex PCR; TCRdb's version includes in-frame clones alone and lacks a portion of them. That table is the source of V, J and clone size, and D and trimming were worked out from the DNA. The table has about 260,000 clones, around 90% seen once. Germline CDR1 SGHTA, CDR2 FQGTGA. J gave up 5 bases and V 5 bases, and 6 bases lay outside the gene matches. This CDR3 region has 15 residues. The sample comprised peripheral blood. This chain links TRBV7-3 with TRBJ2-7; 13 bases agree with TRBD2. The clonotype comes from a human donor in a cohort sampled during active COVID-19. The CDR3 DNA sequence: TGTGCCAGCAGCAAAGGACTAGCGGGAGTCCACGAGCAGTACTTC. The encoded protein is CASSKGLAGVHEQYF.